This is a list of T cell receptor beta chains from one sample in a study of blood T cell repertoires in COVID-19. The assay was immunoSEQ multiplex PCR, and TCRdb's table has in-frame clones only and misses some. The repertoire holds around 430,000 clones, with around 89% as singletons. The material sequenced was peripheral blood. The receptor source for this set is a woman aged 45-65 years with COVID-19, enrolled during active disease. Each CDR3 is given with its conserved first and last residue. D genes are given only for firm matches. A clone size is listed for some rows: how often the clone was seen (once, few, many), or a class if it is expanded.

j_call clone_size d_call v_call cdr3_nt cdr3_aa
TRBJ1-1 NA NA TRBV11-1 TGTGCCAGCAGCTTAGCGGCAGGGGAAACTGAAGCTTTCTTT CASSLAAGETEAFF
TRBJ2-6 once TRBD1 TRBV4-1 TGCGCCAGCAGCCAAGTCCCGTCCCAGGGGGCGTCTGGGGCCAACGTCCTGACTTTC CASSQVPSQGASGANVLTF
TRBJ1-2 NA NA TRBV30 TGTGCCTGGACCCAGGGTAGGGGAGGCTACACCTTC CAWTQGRGGYTF
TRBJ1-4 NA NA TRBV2 TGTGCCAGCAAGAAAGGGGTTAGTGAAAAACTGTTTTTT CASKKGVSEKLFF
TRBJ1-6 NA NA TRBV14 TGTGCCAGCACCGCAGGGTCGGGTAATTCACCCCTCCACTTT CASTAGSGNSPLHF
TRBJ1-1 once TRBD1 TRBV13 TGTGCCAGCGGCCCGACTTTTAAGGGGGCGCCCACTGAAGCTTTCTTT CASGPTFKGAPTEAFF
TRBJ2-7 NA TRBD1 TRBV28 TGTGCCAGCAAAAACAGGGGATCGGTGGGGCAGTACTTC CASKNRGSVGQYF
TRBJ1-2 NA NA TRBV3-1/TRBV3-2 TGTGCCAGCAGCCCGGGGAGGGGCTACACCTTC CASSPGRGYTF
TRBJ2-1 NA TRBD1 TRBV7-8 TGTGCCAGCAGCCCGAGACAGGGCAGCTCCTACAATGAGCAGTTCTTC CASSPRQGSSYNEQFF
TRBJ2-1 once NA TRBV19 TGTGCCAGTAGGCCCCCGGGGGATGAGCAGTTCTTC CASRPPGDEQFF
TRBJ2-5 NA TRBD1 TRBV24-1 TGTGCCACCAGTGGAGGACAGGGAGAGACCCAGTACTTC CATSGGQGETQYF
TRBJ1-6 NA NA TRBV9 TGTGCCAGCAGCGTAGGGCAGGCTATAAACAATTCACCCCTCCACTTT CASSVGQAINNSPLHF
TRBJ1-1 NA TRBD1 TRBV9 TGTGCCAGCAGCGACGCCCTTACCTTCGACAGGGGTGCTGAAGCTTTCTTT CASSDALTFDRGAEAFF
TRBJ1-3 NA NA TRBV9 TGTGCCAGCAATGCGGGGGGCACTGGAAACACCATATATTTT CASNAGGTGNTIYF
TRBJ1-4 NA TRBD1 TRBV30 TGTGCCTGGAGTGTAAGGGGGACAGCAGAAAAACTGTTTTTT CAWSVRGTAEKLFF
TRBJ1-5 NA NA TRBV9 TGTGCCAGCAGCGCCGAAGGGGATCAGCCCCAGCATTTT CASSAEGDQPQHF
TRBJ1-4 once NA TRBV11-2 TGTGCCAGCAGCCGACCAGACATAGCAACTAATGAAAAACTGTTTTTT CASSRPDIATNEKLFF
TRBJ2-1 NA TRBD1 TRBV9 TGTGCCAGCAGCGTGAGGGGGTTTAGACAGGGCTCCTACAATGAGCAGTTCTTC CASSVRGFRQGSYNEQFF
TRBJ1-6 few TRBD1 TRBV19 TGTGCCAGTAGTACCCTAGGACAGGGTGGGTCACCCCTCCACTTT CASSTLGQGGSPLHF
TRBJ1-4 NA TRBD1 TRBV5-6 TGTGCCAGCAGCCAAGGGACAGGAGCTAAAGGGGGAAAACTGTTTTTT CASSQGTGAKGGKLFF
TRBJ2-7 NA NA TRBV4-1 TGCGCCAGCAGCCTAAGCCTCGCCTACGAGCAGTACTTC CASSLSLAYEQYF
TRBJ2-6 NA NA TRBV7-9 TGTGCCAGCAGCTGGAGCTCTGGGGCCAACGTCCTGACTTTC CASSWSSGANVLTF
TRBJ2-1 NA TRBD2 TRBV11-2 TGTGCCAGCAGCTTATCATGGGGGGGCTCCTACAATGAGCAGTTCTTC CASSLSWGGSYNEQFF
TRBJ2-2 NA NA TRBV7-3 TGTGCCAGCAGCTTAAACCCGACATCGGGGAAGGCCGGGGAGCTGTTTTTT CASSLNPTSGKAGELFF
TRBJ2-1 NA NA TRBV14 TGTGCCAGCAGCCAAGAGAGGGCAGAAGAGTTCTTC CASSQERAEEFF
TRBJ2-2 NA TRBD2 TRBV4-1 TGCGCCAGCAGCCCAAGGACTAGCGGATTAACCGGGGAGCTGTTTTTT CASSPRTSGLTGELFF
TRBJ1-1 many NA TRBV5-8 TGTGCCAGCAGCTTGGATCCCGGCGGGGCCCTTGAAGCTTTCTTT CASSLDPGGALEAFF
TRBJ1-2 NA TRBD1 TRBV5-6 TGTGCCAGCAGCCTGGGACAGCCCTATGGCTACACCTTC CASSLGQPYGYTF
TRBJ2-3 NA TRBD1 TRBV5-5 TGTGCCAGCAGCTTGGTTTCAGGGGGCTCTACAGATACGCAGTATTTT CASSLVSGGSTDTQYF
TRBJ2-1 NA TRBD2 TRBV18 TGTGCCAGCTCACCATTGGGGCCAGGACTAGACTCTAATGAGCAGTTCTTC CASSPLGPGLDSNEQFF
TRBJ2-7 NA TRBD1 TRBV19 TGTGCCAGTAGTAGGGGACAGGGGCTCACCTACGAGCAGTACTTC CASSRGQGLTYEQYF
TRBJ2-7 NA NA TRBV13 TGTGCCAGCAGCTTAGGAGGGGGCGAGCAGTACTTC CASSLGGGEQYF
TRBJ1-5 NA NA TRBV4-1 TGCGCCAGCAGCCTCAGGGAGGGTCAGCCCCAGCATTTT CASSLREGQPQHF
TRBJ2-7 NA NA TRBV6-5 TGTGCCAGCAGTCGTAGAACAGCCGAGCAGTACTTC CASSRRTAEQYF
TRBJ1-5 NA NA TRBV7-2 TGTGCCAGCAGCTTAGATCATCCCGGGACAAATCAGCCCCAGCATTTT CASSLDHPGTNQPQHF